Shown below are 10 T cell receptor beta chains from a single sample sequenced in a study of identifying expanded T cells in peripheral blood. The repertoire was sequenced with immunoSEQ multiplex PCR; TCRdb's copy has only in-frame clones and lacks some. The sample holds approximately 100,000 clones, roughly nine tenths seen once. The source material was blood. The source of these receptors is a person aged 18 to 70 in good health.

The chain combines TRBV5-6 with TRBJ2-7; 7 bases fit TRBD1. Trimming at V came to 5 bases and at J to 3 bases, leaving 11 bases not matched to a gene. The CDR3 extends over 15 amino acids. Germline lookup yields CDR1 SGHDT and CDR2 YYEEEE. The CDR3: CASSLLGQMGYEQYF. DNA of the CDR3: TGTGCCAGCAGTTTACTGGGACAGATGGGCTACGAGCAGTACTTC.

CDR3 nucleotide sequence: TGTGCCAGCTCACCCAGGGGGCGATCTGGGGCCAACGTCCTGACTTTC. Translation gives CASSPRGRSGANVLTF. The chain employs TRBV18 and TRBJ2-6; TRBD1 matches 8 bases. From germline, CDR1 is KGHSH and CDR2 LQKENI. V trimming: 3 bases; J trimming: 1 base; junction bases outside the gene matches: 2. This CDR3 is 16 amino acids long. Based on the CDR3 plus reference TRBV18 and TRBJ2-6, the full variable domain is NAGVMQNPRHLVRRRGQEARLRCSPMKGHSHVYWYRQLPEEGLKFMVYLQKENIIDESGMPKERFSAEFPKEGPSILRIQQVVRGDSAAYFCASSPRGRSGANVLTFGAGSRLTVL.

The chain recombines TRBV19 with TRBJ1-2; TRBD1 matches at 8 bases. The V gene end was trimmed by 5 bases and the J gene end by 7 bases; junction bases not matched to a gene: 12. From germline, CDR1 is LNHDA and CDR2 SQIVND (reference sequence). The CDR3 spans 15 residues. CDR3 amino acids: CASSRGDRTLRGYTF. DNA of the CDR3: TGTGCCAGTAGTCGGGGGGACAGGACCTTGCGTGGCTACACCTTC.

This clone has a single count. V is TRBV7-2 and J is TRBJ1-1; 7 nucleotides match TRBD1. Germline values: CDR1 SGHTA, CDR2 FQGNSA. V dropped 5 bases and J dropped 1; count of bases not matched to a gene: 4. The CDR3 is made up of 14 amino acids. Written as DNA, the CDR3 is TGTGCCAGCAGCATCCGGACAGGGAACACTGAAGCTTTCTTT. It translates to CASSIRTGNTEAFF.

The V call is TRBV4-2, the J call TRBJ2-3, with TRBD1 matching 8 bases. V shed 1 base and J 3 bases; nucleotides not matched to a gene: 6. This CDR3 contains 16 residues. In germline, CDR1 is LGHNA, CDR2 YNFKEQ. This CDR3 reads CASSQVPRGRTDTQYF. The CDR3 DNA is TGTGCCAGCAGCCAAGTCCCCAGGGGGCGGACAGATACGCAGTATTTT.

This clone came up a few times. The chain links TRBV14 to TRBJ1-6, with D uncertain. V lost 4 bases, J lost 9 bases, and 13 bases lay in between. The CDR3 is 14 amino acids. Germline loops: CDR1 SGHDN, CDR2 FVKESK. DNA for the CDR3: TGTGCCAGCAGCCTCGGGGTGCTGGGTTCACCCCTCCACTTT. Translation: CASSLGVLGSPLHF. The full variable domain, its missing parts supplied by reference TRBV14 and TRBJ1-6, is EAGVTQFPSHSVIEKGQTVTLRCDPISGHDNLYWYRRVMGKEIKFLLHFVKESKQDESGMPNNRFLAERTGGTYSTLKVQPAELEDSGVYFCASSLGVLGSPLHFGNGTRLTVT.

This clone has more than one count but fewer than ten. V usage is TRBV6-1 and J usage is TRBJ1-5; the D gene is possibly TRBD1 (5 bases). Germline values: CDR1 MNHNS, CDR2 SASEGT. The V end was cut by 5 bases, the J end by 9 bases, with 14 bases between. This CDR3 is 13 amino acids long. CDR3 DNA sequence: TGTGCCAGCAGTCCCGGGACTCAGCGGCCCCAGCATTTT. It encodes CASSPGTQRPQHF.

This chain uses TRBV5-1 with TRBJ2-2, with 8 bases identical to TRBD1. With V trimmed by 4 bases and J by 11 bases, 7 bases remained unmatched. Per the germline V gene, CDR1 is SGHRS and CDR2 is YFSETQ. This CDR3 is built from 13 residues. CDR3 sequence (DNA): TGCGCCAGCAGCCTAACAGGGGGTGGAGAGCTGTTTTTT. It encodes CASSLTGGGELFF.

The CDR3, as DNA: TGCGCCAGCAGCCTGCGACAGGGAGGCTATGGCTACACCTTC. Translated, it gives CASSLRQGGYGYTF. The chain recombines TRBV4-3 with TRBJ1-2; 7 positions match TRBD1. V lost 4 bases and J lost 4; bases outside the gene matches: 6. Germline loops: CDR1 LGHNA, CDR2 YSLEER. This CDR3 is 14 amino acids long.

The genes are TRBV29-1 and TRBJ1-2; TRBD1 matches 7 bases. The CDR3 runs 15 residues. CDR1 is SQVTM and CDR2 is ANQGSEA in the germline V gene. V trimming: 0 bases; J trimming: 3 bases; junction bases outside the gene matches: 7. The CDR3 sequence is CSVEDRGTAHYGYTF. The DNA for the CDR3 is TGCAGCGTTGAAGATCGGGGGACAGCGCACTATGGCTACACCTTC.